The 31 T cell receptor beta chains below all came from one sample that was sequenced in a study of T-cell reconstitution after alpha-beta-depleted transplantation in children. During its preparation, the TCRbeta library received unique molecular identifiers. TCRdb re-analysed the PCR reads in MiXCR, keeping a single row per CDR3 protein. The sample lists about 1,000,000 distinct CDR3 sequences; roughly 29% were seen once. The sample here was PBMCs, mostly from graft donor cells, taken 360 days after TCRalphabeta/CD19-depleted stem cell transplant. The receptors were gathered from a boy younger than two who had a stem cell transplant for SCID, so the T cells may come from the graft donor.

This clonotype occurred once. The rearrangement links TRBV3-1 to TRBJ2-2; 7 nucleotides agree with TRBD2. J lost 1 base, V lost 4 bases, and 6 bases had no gene match. This CDR3 is 16 amino acids long. The V gene's germline CDR1 is LGHDT and CDR2 YNNKEL (reference sequence). CDR3 region: CASSRRTSRNTGELFF. For the CDR3, the DNA is TGTGCCAGCAGCCGCCGGACTAGTCGGAACACCGGGGAGCTGTTTTTT.

The chain joins TRBV27 to TRBJ1-2, with 12 nucleotides matching TRBD1. The CDR3 spans 14 residues. The germline CDR1 and CDR2 sequences are MNHEY and SMNVEV (reference sequence). J lost 8 bases, V lost 6 bases, and 7 bases had no gene match. Written as DNA, the CDR3 is TGTGCCAGCAGCCCCCGGGACAGGGGGCGAGGCTACACCTTC. It codes for CASSPRDRGRGYTF.

CDR3 coding DNA: TGTGCCAGCAGCTTGGGTTCGGGAGACTCTGAAGCTTTCTTT. It encodes CASSLGSGDSEAFF. The gene calls are TRBV5-6 and TRBJ1-1; D is undetermined. V was cut by 0 bases and J by 6 bases, with 12 bases left in between. Looked up from germline, CDR1 is SGHDT and CDR2 is YYEEEE. The CDR3 is made up of 14 amino acids.

This chain joins TRBV12-3 or TRBV12-4 and TRBJ1-1; maybe TRBD1 (6 bases). V was pared by 6 bases and J by 1 base, with 15 bases between. CDR3 length: 15 amino acids. Written as DNA, the CDR3 is TGTGCCAGCAGCCGACTGGGGGCCCCGAACACTGAAGCTTTCTTT. Encoded protein: CASSRLGAPNTEAFF.

This sequence joins TRBV10-2 and TRBJ2-3; 11 positions agree with TRBD2. This CDR3 is built from 15 residues. From germline, CDR1 is WSHSY and CDR2 SAAADI. With 6 bases clipped from V and 2 bases from J, the junction kept 4 bases outside the gene matches. CDR3 amino acids: CASRPTSGATDTQYF. In DNA form, the CDR3 reads TGCGCCAGCAGGCCGACTAGCGGGGCCACAGATACGCAGTATTTT.

CDR3 in amino acids: CASRLAQGIVTQYF. For the CDR3, the DNA is TGTGCCAGCAGATTGGCCCAGGGTATCGTGACCCAGTACTTC. The chain employs TRBV28 and TRBJ2-5, with a possible D match to TRBD1 (5 bases). The germline V gene encodes CDR1 MDHEN and CDR2 SYDVKM. The CDR3 has 14 residues. V was pared by 6 bases and J by 7 bases, with 18 bases between. Full variable domain (rest looked up from reference TRBV28 and TRBJ2-5): DVKVTQSSRYLVKRTGEKVFLECVQDMDHENMFWYRQDPGLGLRLIYFSYDVKMKEKGDIPEGYSVSREKKERFSLILESASTNQTSMYLCASRLAQGIVTQYFGPGTRLLVL.

This clonotype has just a few counts. The chain couples TRBV18 to TRBJ2-1, with 10 bases aligning to TRBD2. The CDR3 sequence is 15 residues long. Germline V gene sequence: CDR1 KGHSH, CDR2 LQKENI. The V segment lost 5 bases and the J segment 4 bases; nucleotides outside the gene matches: 5. The CDR3 nucleotides are TGTGCCAGCTCAACTGAGCGGGGGGGATACAATGAGCAGTTCTTC. Encoded protein: CASSTERGGYNEQFF.

The table lists this clonotype with a few counts. The chain has TRBV29-1 and TRBJ2-5, with TRBD1 as a possible D gene (6 bases). The CDR3 consists of 13 residues. The V gene's germline CDR1 is SQVTM and CDR2 ANQGSEA. V lost 6 bases and J lost 1, with 12 bases in between. The CDR3 here is CSVDSGFQETQYF. The CDR3 coding sequence is TGCAGCGTGGACAGTGGATTCCAAGAGACCCAGTACTTC. Looking up the rest from reference TRBV29-1 and TRBJ2-5 gives the full variable domain: SAVISQKPSRDICQRGTSLTIQCQVDSQVTMMFWYRQQPGQSLTLIATANQGSEATYESGFVIDKFPISRPNLTFSTLTVSNMSPEDSSIYLCSVDSGFQETQYFGPGTRLLVL.

In this sample, this clonotype turned up once. The chain is built from TRBV7-2 and TRBJ1-5; D call uncertain. Trimming removed 2 bases from V and 16 bases from J, with 18 bases in between. The CDR3 spans 13 residues. Germline lookup yields CDR1 SGHTA and CDR2 FQGNSA. The CDR3 sequence: CASSLTVLEGLHF. CDR3 bases: TGTGCCAGCAGCTTAACTGTGTTGGAGGGCCTTCATTTT.

This rearrangement joins TRBV12-3 or TRBV12-4 to TRBJ1-1; a weak D match, TRBD1 (5 bases). The CDR3 loop spans 13 amino acids. Trimming pared 6 bases from V and 3 bases from J, leaving 11 bases between. CDR3 coding DNA: TGTGCCAGCAGCGGGTGGGGGGACACTGAAGCTTTCTTT. Translating gives CASSGWGDTEAFF.

V gene TRBV3-1 combines with J gene TRBJ2-1; D unclear. The germline V gene encodes CDR1 LGHDT and CDR2 YNNKEL (reference sequence). The CDR3 contains 13 residues. The V and J ends lost 2 bases and 11 bases respectively, with 13 bases between them. In nucleotides, the CDR3 is TGTGCCAGCAGCCAATCGGACGGTACGAAGCAGTTCTTC. The encoded protein is CASSQSDGTKQFF.

The chain joins TRBV9 to TRBJ2-5, with TRBD1 identical over 8 bases. V lost 3 bases to trimming and J lost 1 base; unmatched junction nucleotides: 5. The V gene's germline CDR1 is SGDLS and CDR2 YYNGEE. The CDR3 contains 15 residues. The CDR3 region is CASSARQGIQETQYF. The CDR3 DNA sequence: TGTGCCAGCAGCGCTAGACAGGGGATCCAAGAGACCCAGTACTTC.

A few counts support this clonotype. CDR3 loop: CSAISENGETQYF. As DNA, the CDR3 is TGCAGTGCGATCTCAGAGAATGGGGAGACCCAGTACTTC. J is TRBJ2-5 and V is TRBV20-1, with unresolved D. CDR3 length equals 13 residues. The V end was cut by 6 bases, the J end by 5 bases, with 16 bases between. Germline CDR1 is DFQATT and CDR2 is SNEGSKA (reference sequence).

The chain has TRBV11-2 and TRBJ2-2, with D tentatively TRBD1 (5 bases). Germline V gene lookup returns CDR1 SGHAT and CDR2 FQNNGV. V was cut by 5 bases and J by 7 bases, with 23 bases left in between. This CDR3 spans 17 amino acids. The DNA for the CDR3 is TGTGCCAGCAGCCCTTCTCGAATCGCAGGGTCGGGCGGGGAGCTGTTTTTT. Protein: CASSPSRIAGSGGELFF.

This clonotype was seen a handful of times. The rearrangement links TRBV5-5 to TRBJ1-2; 7 bases map to TRBD1. The CDR3 spans 16 residues. The V segment lost 0 bases and the J segment 6 bases; nucleotides outside the gene matches: 11. The V gene's germline CDR1 is SGHKS and CDR2 YYEKEE (reference sequence). The CDR3 bases are TGTGCCAGCAGCTTGGCAGTTGGCACAGGGGCGGATGGCTACACCTTC. This translates into CASSLAVGTGADGYTF.

This clonotype was seen repeatedly, ten times or more. The rearrangement joins TRBV10-3 to TRBJ2-4, with a possible D match to TRBD2 (6 bases). V gave up 8 bases and J gave up 7 bases, with 12 bases separating them. Germline V gene data show CDR1 as ENHRY and CDR2 as SYGVKD. The CDR3 extends over 12 amino acids. The DNA of the CDR3 is TGTGCCATCTCCAAGGCGGGGAACATTCAGTACTTC. Translated: CAISKAGNIQYF.

The V gene is TRBV7-2, the J gene TRBJ1-1, with D maybe TRBD1 (5 bases). Between the trimmed V and J ends, which lost 8 bases and 1 base, there was a span of 17 bases. Germline V CDR1 and CDR2: SGHTA, FQGNSA. The CDR3 runs 15 residues. The chain's CDR3 is CASSHWGGQNTEAFF. The CDR3 DNA follows: TGTGCCAGCTCCCATTGGGGGGGTCAGAACACTGAAGCTTTCTTT.

This clonotype occurred a few times. Given a much more abundant clone one base away, this may be a read error. The gene calls are TRBV7-8 and TRBJ2-7; D is unclear. The CDR3 is 13 amino acids. The ends were cut back, 0 bases at V and 5 bases at J, with 8 bases in the middle. Germline V gene lookup returns CDR1 SGHVS and CDR2 FQNEAQ. The CDR3 reads CASSLAGADEQYF. CDR3 sequence (DNA): TGTGCCAGCAGCTTAGCCGGTGCCGACGAGCAGTACTTC.

V is TRBV15 and J is TRBJ2-6, with D unclear. Deletions cut 0 bases from V and 4 bases from J, with 16 bases between. CDR1 is LNHNV, CDR2 YYDKDF, per germline (reference sequence). This CDR3 contains 18 residues. The CDR3 DNA follows: TGTGCCACCAGCAGAGATGTCGGACGAAGGGCCGGGGCCAACGTCCTGACTTTC. Translating it yields CATSRDVGRRAGANVLTF.

This clonotype appeared a few times. This chain links TRBV24-1 with TRBJ2-5; D possibly corresponds to TRBD1 (7 bases). The CDR3 runs to 16 residues. Trimming removed 4 bases from V and 4 bases from J, with 18 bases in between. Germline lookup yields CDR1 KGHDR and CDR2 SFDVKD. CDR3 DNA sequence: TGTGCCACCAGTGAAGACCGACAGGGAGGAGGAGAGACCCAGTACTTC. Translation gives CATSEDRQGGGETQYF.

This clonotype was recorded at least ten times. This chain joins TRBV6-5 and TRBJ2-7, with 9 bases lining up with TRBD1. The CDR3 runs 14 residues. Per the germline V gene, CDR1 is MNHEY and CDR2 is SVGAGI. V was clipped by 2 bases and J by 3 bases; unmatched bases: 2. The CDR3 region is CASSYGGQGYEQYF. CDR3 DNA sequence: TGTGCCAGCAGTTACGGGGGACAGGGCTACGAGCAGTACTTC.

The chain links TRBV20-1 to TRBJ2-3; the match to TRBD2 covers 8 bases. The V gene's germline CDR1 is DFQATT and CDR2 SNEGSKA (reference sequence). V was pared by 8 bases and J by 3 bases, with 7 bases of the junction left unmatched. The CDR3 extends over 13 amino acids. This CDR3 is CSPGGAGTDTQYF. In DNA form, the CDR3 reads TGCAGTCCCGGGGGGGCCGGGACAGATACGCAGTATTTT.

This clonotype was counted once. The V gene is TRBV7-9, the J gene TRBJ2-3; tentatively, D is TRBD1 (6 bases). The CDR3 length is 15 residues. Trimming took 5 bases from V and 6 from J, leaving 18 bases between them. Germline CDR1 reads SEHNR; CDR2 reads FQNEAQ (reference sequence). DNA for the CDR3: TGTGCCAGCAGCCCTGGGGGCGTATTCCAGGATACGCAGTATTTT. Its translation is CASSPGGVFQDTQYF.

The CDR3 DNA sequence: TGTGCCAGCAGCTCCCCCCAGGGACAGGGTACAGATACGCAGTATTTT. Residues: CASSSPQGQGTDTQYF. V and J are TRBV5-5 and TRBJ2-3; TRBD1 matches at 9 bases. V trimming: 3 bases; J trimming: 3 bases; junction bases outside the gene matches: 8. From germline, CDR1 is SGHKS and CDR2 YYEKEE (reference sequence). The CDR3 runs to 16 residues. Looking up the rest from reference TRBV5-5 and TRBJ2-3 gives the full variable domain: DAGVTQSPTHLIKTRGQQVTLRCSPISGHKSVSWYQQVLGQGPQFIFQYYEKEERGRGNFPDRFSARQFPNYSSELNVNALLLGDSALYLCASSSPQGQGTDTQYFGPGTRLTVL.

V is TRBV18 and J is TRBJ2-1, with D perhaps TRBD1 (6 bases). There are 17 residues in the CDR3. The ends were cut back, 2 bases at V and 8 bases at J, with 22 bases in the middle. The germline CDR1 and CDR2 sequences are KGHSH and LQKENI. DNA for the CDR3: TGTGCCAGCTCACCAACCGAACAGGGTGCATCAATTTATGAGCAGTTCTTC. It encodes CASSPTEQGASIYEQFF.

This clonotype has only a few counts. The V call is TRBV29-1, the J call TRBJ2-7; D possibly corresponds to TRBD1 (6 bases). V was pared by 4 bases and J by 0 bases, with 10 bases between. Germline-derived CDR1 and CDR2 are SQVTM and ANQGSEA. The CDR3 runs 13 residues. CDR3 region: CSVGQANSYEQYF. CDR3 nucleotides: TGCAGCGTTGGACAGGCTAACTCCTACGAGCAGTACTTC.

V usage is TRBV11-3 and J usage is TRBJ2-3; D is ambiguous. The CDR3 runs to 14 residues. Trimming cost V 0 bases and J 6 bases, with 10 bases left between them. CDR1 is SGHNT, CDR2 YENEEA, per germline. This chain's CDR3 is CASSLDHVADTQYF. CDR3 nucleotides: TGTGCCAGCAGCTTAGATCATGTGGCGGATACGCAGTATTTT. Full variable domain (remainder filled in from reference TRBV11-3 and TRBJ2-3): EAGVVQSPRYKIIEKKQPVAFWCNPISGHNTLYWYLQNLGQGPELLIRYENEEAVDDSQLPKDRFSAERLKGVDSTLKIQPAELGDSAVYLCASSLDHVADTQYFGPGTRLTVL.

A few counts support this clonotype. The CDR3, as DNA: TGCAGCGCCCGGCAAGTAAGCACAGATACGCAGTATTTT. Residues: CSARQVSTDTQYF. The V call is TRBV29-1, the J call TRBJ2-3; no definite D call. Germline assignment: CDR1 SQVTM and CDR2 ANQGSEA. The V end was cut by 7 bases, the J end by 0 bases, with 11 bases between. The CDR3 runs to 13 residues.

This clonotype showed up just a few times. V is TRBV7-2 and J is TRBJ1-2; D gene unclear. In germline, CDR1 is SGHTA, CDR2 FQGNSA. This CDR3 spans 15 amino acids. The ends were cut back, 0 bases at V and 4 bases at J, with 12 bases in the middle. The CDR3 loop is CASSLALVQAYGYTF. CDR3 in DNA: TGTGCCAGCAGCTTAGCGCTGGTTCAGGCCTATGGCTACACCTTC.

The chain couples TRBV5-1 to TRBJ2-5; 13 nucleotides line up with TRBD2. Losses at the gene ends were 4 bases for V and 4 bases for J; bases not matched to a gene: 4. CDR3 length: 15 amino acids. Per germline, CDR1 SGHRS and CDR2 YFSETQ. The CDR3 spells CASSPRTSGRETQYF. Here the CDR3 DNA reads TGCGCCAGCAGCCCCAGGACTAGCGGGAGAGAGACCCAGTACTTC.

This clonotype appeared a few times. V gene TRBV7-3 combines with J gene TRBJ2-7, with no clear D. The CDR3 is 15 residues long. The V gene lost 1 base and the J gene lost 7 bases, with 17 bases spanning the gap. Looked up from germline, CDR1 is SGHTA and CDR2 is FQGTGA. As DNA, the CDR3 is TGTGCCAGCAGCTTAAGTCGGTATGGGTTTCTAGAGCAGTACTTC. Translation: CASSLSRYGFLEQYF.